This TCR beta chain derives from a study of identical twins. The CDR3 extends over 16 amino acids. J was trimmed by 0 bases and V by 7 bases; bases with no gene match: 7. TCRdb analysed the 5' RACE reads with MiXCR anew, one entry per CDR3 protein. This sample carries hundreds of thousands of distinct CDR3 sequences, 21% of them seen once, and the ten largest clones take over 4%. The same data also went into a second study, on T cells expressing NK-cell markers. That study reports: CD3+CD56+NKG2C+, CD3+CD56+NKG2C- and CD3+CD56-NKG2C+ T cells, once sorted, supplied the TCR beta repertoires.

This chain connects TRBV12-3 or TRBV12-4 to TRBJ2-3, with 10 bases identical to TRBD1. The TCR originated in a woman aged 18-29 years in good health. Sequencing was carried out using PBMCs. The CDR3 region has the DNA TGTGCCAGCACCCCTAGACAGGGGGCTAGCACAGATACGCAGTATTTT. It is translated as CASTPRQGASTDTQYF.